These 17 T cell receptor beta chains were sequenced from one sample in a study of shared clonotypes between healthy human individuals. Profiled with immunoSEQ multiplex PCR; TCRdb holds only in-frame clones, not every one. The data show 1,400,000 or so clones, 98% seen once. The sequenced sample consisted of naive CD4+ T cells sorted from blood. Subset: CD45RA+ positively selected. Receptor source: a man younger than 40 in good health.

The V call is TRBV19, the J call TRBJ1-2; D uncertain. V dropped 6 bases and J dropped 5 bases, with 19 bases sitting between them. CDR3 size: 15 residues. Germline V gene data show CDR1 as LNHDA and CDR2 as SQIVND (reference sequence). Here the CDR3 DNA reads TGTGCCAGTAGCACCCAGACACCCTCCAAGTATGGCTACACCTTC. Protein product: CASSTQTPSKYGYTF.

The chain links TRBV27 to TRBJ2-7, with 13 bases identical to TRBD2. The V segment lost 8 bases and the J segment 9 bases; nucleotides outside the gene matches: 7. CDR1 is MNHEY, CDR2 SMNVEV, per germline (reference sequence). The length of the CDR3 is 13 residues. The CDR3 DNA follows: TGTGCCAGCCGGACTAGCGGGGGCCCCGGGCAGTACTTC. Translated: CASRTSGGPGQYF.

This clone occurred once. The rearrangement uses TRBV6-1 and TRBJ2-7, with TRBD1 matching 12 bases. J was trimmed by 5 bases and V by 4 bases; bases with no gene match: 9. Germline CDR1 MNHNS, CDR2 SASEGT. The CDR3 runs to 16 residues. This CDR3 is CASSGRSGTGGHEQYF. The CDR3 nucleotides are TGTGCCAGCAGTGGCCGATCCGGGACAGGGGGCCACGAGCAGTACTTC.

The chain is built from TRBV18 and TRBJ1-5; no firm D call. Trimming removed 2 bases at V and 0 bases at J, with 8 bases between. The V gene's germline CDR1 is KGHSH and CDR2 LQKENI. The length of the CDR3 is 15 residues. The CDR3 DNA follows: TGTGCCAGCTCACCATTGTACTCTAGCAATCAGCCCCAGCATTTT. Amino acids: CASSPLYSSNQPQHF.

The chain's CDR3 is CASSPPGLAGVGEQFF. The CDR3, as DNA: TGTGCCAGCTCACCACCGGGACTAGCGGGAGTGGGTGAGCAGTTCTTC. This chain links TRBV18 with TRBJ2-1; 14 bases are shared with TRBD2. V lost 0 bases to trimming and J lost 9 bases; unmatched junction nucleotides: 4. Germline lookup yields CDR1 KGHSH and CDR2 LQKENI. This CDR3 has 16 amino acids. The whole variable domain, filled in from reference TRBV18 and TRBJ2-1, reads NAGVMQNPRHLVRRRGQEARLRCSPMKGHSHVYWYRQLPEEGLKFMVYLQKENIIDESGMPKERFSAEFPKEGPSILRIQQVVRGDSAAYFCASSPPGLAGVGEQFFGPGTRLTVL.

The chain employs TRBV29-1 and TRBJ2-7; no reliable D call. The CDR3 consists of 13 residues. Trimming shortened V by 6 bases and J by 1 base, and 13 bases separated the two germline ends. The germline gives CDR1 SQVTM, CDR2 ANQGSEA. This CDR3 is CSVRQTTSYEQYF. The CDR3, as DNA: TGCAGCGTCCGGCAAACCACTTCCTACGAGCAGTACTTC.

This rearrangement joins TRBV7-8 to TRBJ2-7; D call uncertain. V lost 1 base to trimming and J lost 3 bases, with 1 base between them. Germline CDR1 reads SGHVS; CDR2 reads FQNEAQ. The CDR3 consists of 11 residues. CDR3 DNA: TGTGCCAGCAGCTTAGTCTACGAGCAGTACTTC. Protein sequence: CASSLVYEQYF.

The chain couples TRBV27 to TRBJ1-1, with 8 positions matching TRBD1. In germline, CDR1 is MNHEY, CDR2 SMNVEV (reference sequence). The CDR3 is made up of 17 amino acids. The J segment lost 4 bases and the V segment lost 2 bases, leaving 12 bases of the junction unmatched. CDR3 sequence reads: CASSLSAFRGQVTEAFF. CDR3 in DNA: TGTGCCAGCAGTTTAAGCGCCTTCAGGGGGCAAGTCACTGAAGCTTTCTTT.

The chain is built from TRBV20-1 and TRBJ1-1; D ambiguous. This CDR3 has 10 amino acids. V shed 4 bases and J shed 4 bases, with 4 bases lying between them. Germline V lookup: CDR1 DFQATT, CDR2 SNEGSKA (reference sequence). The CDR3 DNA reads TGCAGTGCTACCCCCACTGAAGCTTTCTTT. This sequence encodes CSATPTEAFF.

This clone was counted a single time. The gene calls are TRBV11-3 and TRBJ2-3; D unresolved. Germline V CDR1 and CDR2: SGHNT, YENEEA. The CDR3 spans 11 residues. With 5 bases removed from V and 5 bases from J, the gap between germline ends came to 5 bases. CDR3 region: CASSPGDTQYF. The CDR3 bases are TGTGCCAGCAGCCCCGGAGATACGCAGTATTTT.

The chain has TRBV5-6 and TRBJ2-7, with 9 nucleotides matching TRBD2. Germline V gene data show CDR1 as SGHDT and CDR2 as YYEEEE. This CDR3 spans 14 amino acids. J gave up 7 bases and V 1 base, and 6 bases lay outside the gene matches. The CDR3: CASSLSSGSREQYF. Here the CDR3 DNA reads TGTGCCAGCAGCTTGAGTAGCGGGAGTAGGGAGCAGTACTTC.

The chain uses TRBV2 and TRBJ1-5; 9 nucleotides match TRBD1. The ends lost 6 bases at V and 4 bases at J; junction bases unmatched: 7. This CDR3 spans 15 amino acids. The V gene's germline CDR1 is SNHLY and CDR2 FYNNEI. CDR3: CASSGGQGKNQPQHF. The DNA for the CDR3 is TGTGCCAGCAGCGGTGGACAGGGGAAGAATCAGCCCCAGCATTTT.

This chain joins TRBV11-3 and TRBJ2-6, with no clear D. CDR1 and CDR2 from the germline V gene are SGHNT and YENEEA. V dropped 1 base and J dropped 2 bases, with 6 bases sitting between them. The CDR3 is 15 amino acids. The CDR3 coding sequence is TGTGCCAGCAGCTTAGCCCTAACTGGGGCCAACGTCCTGACTTTC. Residues: CASSLALTGANVLTF.

The genes are TRBV25-1 and TRBJ1-2, with D possibly being TRBD1 (5 bases). The CDR3 covers 15 residues. Trimming removed 0 bases from V and 0 bases from J, with 8 bases in between. Germline values: CDR1 MGHDK, CDR2 SYGVNS. CDR3 nucleotides: TGTGCCAGCAGTGAATACGGGGGGGCTAACTATGGCTACACCTTC. Protein: CASSEYGGANYGYTF.

The chain employs TRBV4-3 and TRBJ2-1; D call uncertain. Germline CDR1 is LGHNA and CDR2 is YSLEER. This CDR3 has 15 residues. Between the trimmed V and J ends, which lost 2 bases and 0 bases, there was a span of 8 bases. The DNA for the CDR3 is TGCGCCAGCAGCCAATTACCCAGCTCCTACAATGAGCAGTTCTTC. This encodes CASSQLPSSYNEQFF.

The chain employs TRBV11-2 and TRBJ1-1, with 8 bases matching TRBD1. V dropped 1 base and J dropped 0; count of bases not matched to a gene: 4. The CDR3 is made up of 16 amino acids. Germline lookup yields CDR1 SGHAT and CDR2 FQNNGV. The CDR3 protein is CASSLGQGSMNTEAFF. The CDR3 DNA follows: TGTGCCAGCAGCTTAGGACAGGGGAGCATGAACACTGAAGCTTTCTTT.

The chain combines TRBV28 with TRBJ1-5; D gene uncertain. The CDR3 loop spans 13 amino acids. CDR1 is MDHEN, CDR2 SYDVKM, per germline. V lost 8 bases and J lost 6, with 14 bases in between. The CDR3 DNA reads as TGTGCCAGCGAGGTTGTAGGGATTCAGCCCCAGCATTTT. It specifies CASEVVGIQPQHF.